This TCR beta chain stems from a study of response to subunit inactivated influenza vaccine. From the RT-PCR reads, TCRdb called clonotypes with MiXCR, one entry per CDR3 protein. Of 250,000 to 350,000 distinct CDR3 sequences listed, about 20% are singletons. CDR1 and CDR2 from the germline V gene are MNHEY and SVGAGI. Trimming took 0 bases from V and 5 from J, leaving 10 bases between them. This CDR3 region has 15 residues. The source material was PBMCs from blood, sampled 21 months after vaccination. This TCR derives from a man between 50 and 69 years old who received an inactivated influenza vaccine. The chain links TRBV6-5 to TRBJ2-2; D perhaps matches TRBD1 (5 bases). The CDR3 reads CASSYSTVQTGELFF. The CDR3 region has the DNA TGTGCCAGCAGTTACTCGACAGTACAGACCGGGGAGCTGTTTTTT.